Following are 17 T cell receptor beta chains from one sample sequenced in a study of technical replicates of blood from a handful of donors. Libraries were prepared by immunoSEQ multiplex PCR; TCRdb keeps only in-frame clonotypes and omits some of them. The data show over 55,000 clones, approximately 96% seen once. The sequenced material came from T cells isolated from PBMCs. The receptors stem from a human donor in good health.

The chain uses TRBV2 and TRBJ2-2, with D possibly being TRBD2 (6 bases). Per germline, CDR1 SNHLY and CDR2 FYNNEI. This CDR3 region has 18 residues. The V and J ends lost 7 bases and 0 bases respectively, with 21 bases between them. CDR3 sequence (DNA): TGTGCCAGCACTTCTATCGGGAGTAGGACTTCGAACACCGGGGAGCTGTTTTTT. This codes for CASTSIGSRTSNTGELFF.

The J gene is TRBJ1-1, the V gene TRBV6-1; D unclear. This CDR3 is built from 13 residues. V was clipped by 10 bases and J by 0 bases, with 12 bases between them. Germline CDR1 is MNHNS and CDR2 is SASEGT. The CDR3 nucleotides are TGTGCCACCTTTGGCACTATGAACACTGAAGCTTTCTTT. Amino acid sequence: CATFGTMNTEAFF.

V gene TRBV9 combines with J gene TRBJ1-1, with 7 bases aligning to TRBD1. The junction had 1 base not matched to a gene; V was cut back by 1 base and J by 4 bases. Germline loops: CDR1 SGDLS, CDR2 YYNGEE. The CDR3 runs 13 residues. CDR3 sequence (DNA): TGTGCCAGCAGCGTAACAGGGGCCACTGAAGCTTTCTTT. Translating gives CASSVTGATEAFF.

The CDR3 here is CASSEAWGRATNTEAFF. The CDR3 bases are TGTGCCAGCAGTGAAGCGTGGGGCAGGGCCACGAACACTGAAGCTTTCTTT. This chain joins TRBV2 and TRBJ1-1, with a weak D call TRBD1 (5 bases). V gave up 0 bases and J gave up 1 base, with 15 bases separating them. This CDR3 comprises 17 residues. CDR1 is SNHLY and CDR2 is FYNNEI in the germline V gene.

The chain is built from TRBV19 and TRBJ1-2; D not resolved. V lost 7 bases and J lost 5, with 17 bases in between. CDR1 is LNHDA and CDR2 is SQIVND in the germline V gene (reference sequence). The CDR3 runs 14 residues. The CDR3 sequence is CASTGHSTRYGYTF. The DNA for the CDR3 is TGTGCCAGTACAGGTCACAGCACTAGGTATGGCTACACCTTC.

The V call is TRBV2, the J call TRBJ1-1; no clear D. Between the trimmed V and J ends, which lost 5 bases and 0 bases, there was a span of 7 bases. This CDR3 contains 13 residues. The germline V gene encodes CDR1 SNHLY and CDR2 FYNNEI. The CDR3 coding sequence is TGTGCCAGCAGTTCAGAGGTGAACACTGAAGCTTTCTTT. Translated, it gives CASSSEVNTEAFF.

The rearrangement joins TRBV5-4 to TRBJ2-3; tentative D call: TRBD2 (6 bases). CDR3 length equals 15 residues. Trimming stripped 4 bases from V and 2 bases from J, with 14 bases between. Per the germline V gene, CDR1 is SGHNT and CDR2 is YYREEE (reference sequence). The CDR3 reads CASSLRDSLTDTQYF. The CDR3 DNA sequence: TGTGCCAGCAGCCTCCGGGACTCCCTCACAGATACGCAGTATTTT.

V and J are TRBV29-1 and TRBJ2-7; a possible D gene is TRBD2 (5 bases). The V and J ends lost 3 bases and 0 bases respectively, with 9 bases between them. The CDR3 has 13 amino acids. Germline loops: CDR1 SQVTM, CDR2 ANQGSEA. CDR3 protein: CSVEEESSYEQYF. The CDR3 DNA sequence: TGCAGCGTTGAGGAGGAGAGCTCCTACGAGCAGTACTTC.

The V and J genes are TRBV4-2 and TRBJ1-2, with D perhaps TRBD1 (6 bases). Trimming cost V 1 base and J 3 bases, with 12 bases left between them. The V gene's germline CDR1 is LGHNA and CDR2 YNFKEQ. The CDR3 totals 15 residues. In DNA, the CDR3 is TGTGCCAGCAGCCAAGGGAGGGGGGGCTACTATGGCTACACCTTC. Translated, it gives CASSQGRGGYYGYTF.

This clone was observed once. The V and J genes are TRBV28 and TRBJ1-3; 7 positions agree with TRBD1. Per germline, CDR1 MDHEN and CDR2 SYDVKM. Unmatched junction bases numbered 5, after V lost 6 bases and J lost 0 bases. The CDR3 sequence is 15 residues long. The DNA of the CDR3 is TGTGCCAGCAGGCCGGGACAGCCCTCTGGAAACACCATATATTTT. Amino acid sequence: CASRPGQPSGNTIYF.

V is TRBV19 and J is TRBJ1-5; 9 bases are shared with TRBD1. After removal of 8 bases from V and 2 bases from J, the junction contained 16 bases not matched to a gene. Germline lookup yields CDR1 LNHDA and CDR2 SQIVND (reference sequence). CDR3 length: 18 residues. CDR3 DNA: TGTGCCAGTCGACAAATCACAGGGGGCTGGTTGGGCAATCAGCCCCAGCATTTT. Protein sequence: CASRQITGGWLGNQPQHF. The variable domain in full, completed from reference TRBV19 and TRBJ1-5, reads DGGITQSPKYLFRKEGQNVTLSCEQNLNHDAMYWYRQDPGQGLRLIYYSQIVNDFQKGDIAEGYSVSREKKESFPLTVTSAQKNPTAFYLCASRQITGGWLGNQPQHFGDGTRLSIL.

The rearrangement links TRBV28 to TRBJ1-6; the D gene is possibly TRBD1 (6 bases). This CDR3 has 17 residues. The germline gives CDR1 MDHEN, CDR2 SYDVKM. Between the trimmed V and J ends, which lost 1 base and 8 bases, there was a span of 18 bases. The CDR3 nucleotides read TGTGCCAGCAGTTTATTCCAACAGGGCGGAAGTGATTCACCCCTCCACTTT. Translation: CASSLFQQGGSDSPLHF.

The chain recombines TRBV16 with TRBJ1-1; no firm D call. V lost 0 bases, J lost 1 base, and 6 bases lay in between. The CDR3 covers 14 residues. Germline values: CDR1 KGHSY, CDR2 FQNENV. CDR3: CASSQSGRNTEAFF. DNA for the CDR3: TGTGCCAGCAGCCAATCGGGGAGGAACACTGAAGCTTTCTTT. The full variable domain, in which reference TRBV16 and TRBJ1-1 provide the parts outside the CDR3, is GEEVAQTPKHLVRGEGQKAKLYCAPIKGHSYVFWYQQVLKNEFKFLISFQNENVFDETGMPKERFSAKCLPNSPCSLEIQATKLEDSAVYFCASSQSGRNTEAFFGQGTRLTVV.

V usage is TRBV12-1 and J usage is TRBJ2-1; TRBD2 is the table's D call, not checked against the DNA. TRBV12-1 is annotated as a pseudogene. The CDR3 covers 20 residues. CDR3: CASSHDPRKREASSYNEQFF. The CDR3, as DNA: TGTGCCAGCAGCCACGATCCCAGAAAGCGGGAGGCTAGCTCCTACAATGAGCAGTTCTTC.

The rearrangement uses TRBV9 and TRBJ2-2, with 10 positions matching TRBD1. From germline, CDR1 is SGDLS and CDR2 YYNGEE. This CDR3 contains 15 residues. The ends lost 4 bases at V and 4 bases at J; junction bases unmatched: 4. The CDR3 region is CASSFRTGGTGELFF. The CDR3 bases are TGTGCCAGCAGCTTTAGGACAGGGGGCACCGGGGAGCTGTTTTTT.

The CDR3 spells CASSDPPLGLGAFF. CDR3 nucleotides: TGTGCCAGCAGTGACCCACCACTGGGCCTTGGAGCTTTCTTT. The chain couples TRBV6-1 to TRBJ1-1; D not resolved. Germline values: CDR1 MNHNS, CDR2 SASEGT. Trimming pared 3 bases from V and 10 bases from J, leaving 18 bases between. The CDR3 is 14 amino acids.

The chain joins TRBV7-9 to TRBJ2-7; D ambiguous. The V gene lost 2 bases and the J gene lost 5 bases, with 4 bases spanning the gap. Per the germline V gene, CDR1 is SEHNR and CDR2 is FQNEAQ (reference sequence). The CDR3 loop spans 11 amino acids. The CDR3 DNA follows: TGTGCCAGCAGCTTATCTCACGAGCAGTACTTC. Its protein is CASSLSHEQYF. Looking up the rest from reference TRBV7-9 and TRBJ2-7 gives the full variable domain: DTGVSQNPRHKITKRGQNVTFRCDPISEHNRLYWYRQTLGQGPEFLTYFQNEAQLEKSRLLSDRFSAERPKGSFSTLEIQRTEQGDSAMYLCASSLSHEQYFGPGTRLTVT.